Below, one TCR beta chain is given with its context. Antigen specificity is unknown. This CDR3 has 13 amino acids. Trimming at V came to 7 bases and at J to 3 bases, leaving 4 bases not matched to a gene. CDR1 is MNHEY and CDR2 is SVGAGI in the germline V gene. These data originate in a study of CD8+ T cells in alopecia areata. In the study overall: Treated patients' severity was scored by percentage of affected scalp area. Study-wide points: Lesional scalp displayed greater clonality than normal scalp, most notably in alopecia totalis/universalis.

This sample's treatment: oral pan-JAK inhibitor, 5-10 mg twice daily. RNA extraction and reverse transcription yielded cDNA as sequencing template. Profiled with immunoSEQ multiplex PCR; TCRdb holds only in-frame clones, not every one. Among about 100,000 clones listed, about 40% were seen once. V is TRBV6-5 and J is TRBJ2-7, with 9 bases fitting TRBD1. The receptor comes from a human donor with alopecia areata. The source material was CD8+ T cells sorted from blood, sampled at week 24, from a patient treated with tofacitinib. The CDR3 spells CASTRTGDYEQYF. CDR3 DNA sequence: TGTGCCAGCACCCGGACAGGGGACTACGAGCAGTACTTC.